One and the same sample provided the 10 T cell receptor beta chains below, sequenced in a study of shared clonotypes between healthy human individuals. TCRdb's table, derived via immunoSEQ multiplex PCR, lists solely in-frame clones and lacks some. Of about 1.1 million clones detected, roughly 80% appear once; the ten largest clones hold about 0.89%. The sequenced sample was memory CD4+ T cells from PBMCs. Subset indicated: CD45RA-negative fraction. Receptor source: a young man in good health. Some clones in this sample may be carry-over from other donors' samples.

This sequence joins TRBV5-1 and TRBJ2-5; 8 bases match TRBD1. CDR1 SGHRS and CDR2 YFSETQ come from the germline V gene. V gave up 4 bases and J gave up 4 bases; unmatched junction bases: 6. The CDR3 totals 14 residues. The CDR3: CASSPQGGAETQYF. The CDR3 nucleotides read TGCGCCAGCAGCCCACAGGGGGGCGCAGAGACCCAGTACTTC. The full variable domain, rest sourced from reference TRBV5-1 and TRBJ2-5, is KAGVTQTPRYLIKTRGQQVTLSCSPISGHRSVSWYQQTPGQGLQFLFEYFSETQRNKGNFPGRFSGRQFSNSRSEMNVSTLELGDSALYLCASSPQGGAETQYFGPGTRLLVL.

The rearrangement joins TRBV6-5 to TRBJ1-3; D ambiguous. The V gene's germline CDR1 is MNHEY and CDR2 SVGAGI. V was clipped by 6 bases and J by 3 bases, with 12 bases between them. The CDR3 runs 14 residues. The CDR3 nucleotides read TGTGCCAGCAGACCAGACGGTGGTGGAAACACCATATATTTT. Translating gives CASRPDGGGNTIYF.

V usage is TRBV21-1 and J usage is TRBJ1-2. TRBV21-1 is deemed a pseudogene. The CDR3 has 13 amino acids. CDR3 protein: CASSNARLGGYTF. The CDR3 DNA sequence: TGTGCCAGCAGCAACGCCCGTTTAGGGGGCTACACCTTC.

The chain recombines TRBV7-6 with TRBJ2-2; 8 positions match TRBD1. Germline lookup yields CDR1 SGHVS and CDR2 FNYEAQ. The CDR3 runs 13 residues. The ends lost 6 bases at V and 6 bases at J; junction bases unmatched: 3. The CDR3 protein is CASRQDRAGELFF. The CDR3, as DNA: TGTGCCAGCAGGCAGGACAGGGCCGGGGAGCTGTTTTTT. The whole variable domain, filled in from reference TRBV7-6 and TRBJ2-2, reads GAGVSQSPRYKVTKRGQDVALRCDPISGHVSLYWYRQALGQGPEFLTYFNYEAQQDKSGLPNDRFSAERPEGSISTLTIQRTEQRDSAMYRCASRQDRAGELFFGEGSRLTVL.

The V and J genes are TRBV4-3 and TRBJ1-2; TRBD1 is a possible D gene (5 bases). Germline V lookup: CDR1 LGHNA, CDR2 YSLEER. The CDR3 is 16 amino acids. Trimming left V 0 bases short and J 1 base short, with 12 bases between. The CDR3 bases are TGCGCCAGCAGCCAAGATCCCGGGGCTGTTAACTATGGCTACACCTTC. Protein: CASSQDPGAVNYGYTF.

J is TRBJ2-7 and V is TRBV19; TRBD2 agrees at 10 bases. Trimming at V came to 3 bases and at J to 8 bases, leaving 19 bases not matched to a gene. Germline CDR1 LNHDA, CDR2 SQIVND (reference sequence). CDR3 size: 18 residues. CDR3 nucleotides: TGTGCCAGTAGTATTCTTGGCGGCAGCGGGAGGGCCCCCCCCCAGCAGTACTTC. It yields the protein CASSILGGSGRAPPQQYF.

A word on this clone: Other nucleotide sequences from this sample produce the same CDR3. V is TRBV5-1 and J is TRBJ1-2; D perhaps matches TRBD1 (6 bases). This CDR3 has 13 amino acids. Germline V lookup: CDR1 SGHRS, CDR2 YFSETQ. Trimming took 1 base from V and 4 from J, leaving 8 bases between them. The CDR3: CASSLTGPYGYTF. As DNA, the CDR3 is TGCGCCAGCAGCTTGACAGGGCCCTATGGCTACACCTTC.

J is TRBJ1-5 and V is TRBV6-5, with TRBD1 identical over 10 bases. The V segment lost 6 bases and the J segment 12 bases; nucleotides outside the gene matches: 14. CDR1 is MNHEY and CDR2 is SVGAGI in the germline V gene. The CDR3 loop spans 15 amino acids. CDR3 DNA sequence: TGTGCCAGCAGCTCCCGACGGACAGGGGGAGGTCACCAGCATTTT. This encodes CASSSRRTGGGHQHF.

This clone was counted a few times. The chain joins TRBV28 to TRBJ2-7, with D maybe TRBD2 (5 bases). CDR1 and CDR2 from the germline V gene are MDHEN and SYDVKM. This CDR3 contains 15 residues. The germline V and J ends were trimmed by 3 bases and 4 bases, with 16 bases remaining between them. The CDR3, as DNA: TGTGCCAGCAGTTTGAGCGGCCCGGGCCAATACGAGCAGTACTTC. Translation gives CASSLSGPGQYEQYF.

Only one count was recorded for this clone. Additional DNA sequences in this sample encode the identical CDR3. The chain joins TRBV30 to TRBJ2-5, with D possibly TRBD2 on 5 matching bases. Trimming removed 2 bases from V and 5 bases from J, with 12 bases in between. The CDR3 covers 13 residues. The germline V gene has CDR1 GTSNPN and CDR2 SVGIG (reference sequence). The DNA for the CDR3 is TGTGCCTGGAGTCGGGAAGGGAAGGAGACCCAGTACTTC. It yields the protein CAWSREGKETQYF. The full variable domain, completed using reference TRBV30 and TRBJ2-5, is SQTIHQWPATLVQPVGSPLSLECTVEGTSNPNLYWYRQAAGRGLQLLFYSVGIGQISSEVPQNLSASRPQDRQFILSSKKLLLSDSGFYLCAWSREGKETQYFGPGTRLLVL.